The TCR beta chain described here comes from a study of blood T cell repertoires in COVID-19. For the study at large: Samples taken during acute and convalescent COVID-19 were collected in the United States, Italy and Spain. The cDNA or gDNA used as material had been derived from T cells, B-cell-depleted T cells, or PBMCs.

In the original processing: The authors estimated nucleated cell counts from reference gene primer amplification. This table comes from immunoSEQ multiplex PCR, and its TCRdb copy is limited to in-frame clones, with some not included. The DNA gave D and trimming, while V, J and clone size come from that table. The table has about 210,000 clones, almost 85% seen once; the top ten hold 7.6%. The CDR3 loop spans 18 amino acids. The germline CDR1 and CDR2 sequences are SEHNR and FQNEAQ (reference sequence). The V end was cut by 8 bases, the J end by 0 bases, with 25 bases between. The clonotype originates from a woman aged 50 to 60 with active or convalescent COVID-19. Material: peripheral blood. The genes are TRBV7-9 and TRBJ2-5, with a weak D call TRBD2 (6 bases). CDR3 sequence reads: CASRGVFRAGRYQETQYF. CDR3 nucleotides: TGTGCCAGCCGTGGAGTCTTTAGGGCAGGGAGGTACCAAGAGACCCAGTACTTC.